These 5 T cell receptor beta chains originate from one sample sequenced in a study of cytomegalovirus exposure and HLA in healthy donors. Libraries were prepared by immunoSEQ multiplex PCR; TCRdb keeps only in-frame clonotypes and omits some of them. The data hold 150,000 to 200,000 clones, with roughly 86% observed a single time. The material sequenced was PBMCs. These receptors originate from a man younger than 40 in good health and CMV-seropositive.

The gene calls are TRBV9 and TRBJ2-1; 7 positions match TRBD2. The CDR3 is 15 residues long. Losses at the gene ends were 3 bases for V and 3 bases for J; bases not matched to a gene: 6. From germline, CDR1 is SGDLS and CDR2 YYNGEE. CDR3 sequence (DNA): TGTGCCAGCAGCGATAAGGCGGGGGTCTACAATGAGCAGTTCTTC. Protein sequence: CASSDKAGVYNEQFF.

This chain joins TRBV2 and TRBJ1-2, with D tentatively TRBD1 (6 bases). V was trimmed by 2 bases and J by 4 bases, leaving 20 bases between them. Germline CDR1 reads SNHLY; CDR2 reads FYNNEI. The CDR3 runs to 17 residues. For the CDR3, the DNA is TGTGCCAGCAGTGAAAGGGTGTTGCAGGGGCGCGTCTATGGCTACACCTTC. Translating gives CASSERVLQGRVYGYTF.

This clone was seen once. The chain recombines TRBV4-3 with TRBJ1-2; no clear D. CDR1 and CDR2 from the germline V gene are LGHNA and YSLEER. Trimming took off 9 bases at V and 3 bases at J, with 11 bases between the two ends. This CDR3 is 12 amino acids long. CDR3 residues: CARGYRDYGYTF. The CDR3 coding sequence is TGCGCCAGGGGGTATCGGGACTATGGCTACACCTTC.

The J gene is TRBJ1-6, the V gene TRBV6-5, with D possibly being TRBD1 (5 bases). This CDR3 spans 16 amino acids. Trimming removed 2 bases at V and 10 bases at J, with 18 bases between. Germline assignment: CDR1 MNHEY and CDR2 SVGAGI. DNA of the CDR3: TGTGCCAGCAGTTACCACAGCCGGGACCGACGATCACCCCTCCACTTT. Amino acids: CASSYHSRDRRSPLHF.

The rearrangement links TRBV6-5 to TRBJ1-6; no clear D. The CDR3 loop spans 14 amino acids. Trimming took off 4 bases at V and 6 bases at J, with 10 bases between the two ends. Germline V gene data show CDR1 as MNHEY and CDR2 as SVGAGI. In DNA form, the CDR3 reads TGTGCCAGCAGTTCAACCGTAGGTAATTCACCCCTCCACTTT. This codes for CASSSTVGNSPLHF.